The clone carrying this TCR beta chain was seen only a few times. Preparation of the TCRbeta library was carried out with unique molecular identifiers. TCRdb re-called the PCR reads with MiXCR, one entry per CDR3 protein. Among some 72,000 distinct CDR3 sequences listed, around 7.9% were seen once. This specimen belongs to a study of T-cell reconstitution after alpha-beta-depleted transplantation in children. V was cut by 1 base and J by 5 bases, with 10 bases left in between. CDR1 is SGHVS and CDR2 is FNYEAQ in the germline V gene. The CDR3 is made up of 14 amino acids. The chain joins TRBV7-6 to TRBJ2-3; D ambiguous. Sample: PBMCs from the stem cell graft donor, taken from the stem cell graft. The source is a human donor who donated a stem cell graft to a child with acute lymphoblastic leukemia. Here the CDR3 reads CASSLDLGLDTQYF. The CDR3 nucleotides are TGTGCCAGCAGCTTAGACCTGGGCTTAGATACGCAGTATTTT.